This TCR beta chain was obtained from a study of CD8+CD57+ T cells in acquired aplastic anemia. Overall study: CD4+ and CD8+ cells, once sorted, gave DNA averaging about 3 ug. Healthy donors had, on average, around 9.9 million reads for their CD4+ cells.

CDR3 and TCR beta VDJ profiling relied on a genomic DNA template. TCRdb processed the reads anew with MiXCR; each CDR3 protein has one entry. The top ten hold 45% to 55% of the sample, which has about 170,000 distinct CDR3 sequences, about 60% seen once. Germline V gene lookup returns CDR1 SEHNR and CDR2 FQNEAQ (reference sequence). The CDR3 contains 15 residues. The V segment lost 3 bases and the J segment 4 bases; nucleotides outside the gene matches: 5. As regards this clonotype: What it binds is not known.

Study outcomes and limitations: Roughly 31 CD8+ CDR3 sequences occurred in both the patients and the controls. CD8+ Simpson's diversity showed no significant patient-control difference.

The rearrangement joins TRBV7-9 to TRBJ1-2; TRBD1 matches 10 bases. The TCR originated in a human donor in good health. The sample comprised sorted CD4+, CD8+, or CD8+CD57+ T cells (not recorded which) from PBMCs. The CDR3 sequence: CASSFGGQGTYGYTF. The DNA of the CDR3 is TGTGCCAGCAGCTTTGGGGGACAGGGGACCTATGGCTACACCTTC.